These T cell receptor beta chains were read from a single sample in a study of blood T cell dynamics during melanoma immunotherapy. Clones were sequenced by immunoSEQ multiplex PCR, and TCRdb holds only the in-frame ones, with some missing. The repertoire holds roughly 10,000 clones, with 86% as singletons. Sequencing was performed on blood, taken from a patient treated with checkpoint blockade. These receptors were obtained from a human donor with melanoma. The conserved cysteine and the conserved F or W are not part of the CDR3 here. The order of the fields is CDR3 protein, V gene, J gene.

CDR3: ASSPGQGNTGELF; V: TRBV18; J: TRBJ2-2
CDR3: ASSHGTASSYEQY; V: TRBV4-1; J: TRBJ2-7
CDR3: ASSQSFGENTEAF; V: TRBV4-1; J: TRBJ1-1
CDR3: ASSVASWTATYEQY; V: TRBV9; J: TRBJ2-7
CDR3: ASSLVSTSTDTQY; V: TRBV5-1; J: TRBJ2-3
CDR3: ASAAEAFTGELF; V: TRBV6-4; J: TRBJ2-2
CDR3: ASSVLKGSTDTQY; V: TRBV2; J: TRBJ2-3
CDR3: ASSLAGGGGYGYT; V: TRBV5-5; J: TRBJ1-2
CDR3: SSEIRGPQY; V: TRBV20-1; J: TRBJ2-5
CDR3: ASSVVGGRSTEAF; V: TRBV9; J: TRBJ1-1
CDR3: ASKGPTEGYGYT; V: TRBV6-6; J: TRBJ1-2
CDR3: AISVTGGIEAF; V: TRBV10-3; J: TRBJ1-1
CDR3: ASSTEGTTNYGYT; V: TRBV19; J: TRBJ1-2
CDR3: ASSEAPRGSNTEAF; V: TRBV6-1; J: TRBJ1-1
CDR3: ASSFGQTYEQY; V: TRBV7-2; J: TRBJ2-7
CDR3: ASSHPTLYGLAGERAGELF; V: TRBV19; J: TRBJ2-2
CDR3: ASRVGQVNIQY; V: TRBV6-1; J: TRBJ2-4
CDR3: ASSLEGGFVGYT; V: TRBV5-1; J: TRBJ1-2
CDR3: ASSAVGANSPLH; V: TRBV6-1; J: TRBJ1-6
CDR3: ASSLAPPPYRGSGNTIY; V: TRBV7-2; J: TRBJ1-3